One sample yielded the 15 T cell receptor beta chains listed below, sequenced in a study of T cell responses to AZD1222 COVID-19 vaccine. Libraries were prepared by immunoSEQ multiplex PCR; TCRdb keeps only in-frame clonotypes and omits some of them. The table lists 58,000 or so clones, roughly 90% of them singletons, with 6.9% in the top ten. The sequencing used peripheral blood, collected 28 days after the second AZD1222 dose. These receptors originate from an adult who received the AZD1222 COVID-19 vaccine.

This clone qualifies as large (0.1 to 1%). The chain couples TRBV18 to TRBJ1-5; D not resolved. In germline, CDR1 is KGHSH, CDR2 LQKENI. This CDR3 spans 17 amino acids. V lost 0 bases to trimming and J lost 7 bases, with 19 bases between them. The CDR3 loop reads CASSPPCPPKRTQPQHF. For the CDR3, the DNA is TGTGCCAGCTCACCACCATGCCCGCCCAAACGGACCCAGCCCCAGCATTTT.

V and J are TRBV5-1 and TRBJ2-2; 10 bases agree with TRBD2. With 2 bases clipped from V and 6 bases from J, the junction kept 1 base outside the gene matches. This CDR3 is built from 14 residues. The germline V gene has CDR1 SGHRS and CDR2 YFSETQ. The CDR3 sequence is CASSLGLAAGELFF. The CDR3 region has the DNA TGCGCCAGCAGCTTAGGACTAGCGGCCGGGGAGCTGTTTTTT.

The genes are TRBV5-6 and TRBJ1-1, with 7 positions matching TRBD1. V lost 0 bases, J lost 8 bases, and 10 bases stayed unmatched. This CDR3 has 15 residues. Germline assignment: CDR1 SGHDT and CDR2 YYEEEE. Written as DNA, the CDR3 is TGTGCCAGCAGCTTGGTGCATGGCAGGGGGACAGAAGCTTTCTTT. Its translation is CASSLVHGRGTEAFF.

This chain joins TRBV15 and TRBJ1-3, with D unclear. V lost 1 base to trimming and J lost 4 bases, with 11 bases between them. Germline V gene lookup returns CDR1 LNHNV and CDR2 YYDKDF (reference sequence). CDR3 length equals 15 residues. The CDR3 spells CATSRVRGLGNTIYF. CDR3 sequence (DNA): TGTGCCACCAGCAGAGTTCGGGGATTAGGAAACACCATATATTTT. Filled out from reference TRBV15 and TRBJ1-3, the complete variable domain reads DAMVIQNPRYQVTQFGKPVTLSCSQTLNHNVMYWYQQKSSQAPKLLFHYYDKDFNNEADTPDNFQSRRPNTSFCFLDIRSPGLGDTAMYLCATSRVRGLGNTIYFGEGSWLTVV.

The V call is TRBV5-1, the J call TRBJ2-1; 7 bases map to TRBD2. Germline values: CDR1 SGHRS, CDR2 YFSETQ. Losses at the gene ends were 4 bases for V and 2 bases for J; bases not matched to a gene: 0. The CDR3 has 13 residues. CDR3 coding DNA: TGCGCCAGCAGCGGGACTACCTACAATGAGCAGTTCTTC. Encoded protein: CASSGTTYNEQFF.

This rearrangement joins TRBV7-8 to TRBJ1-1; 8 bases map to TRBD1. V lost 2 bases to trimming and J lost 1 base; unmatched junction nucleotides: 12. The CDR3 consists of 18 residues. Germline loops: CDR1 SGHVS, CDR2 FQNEAQ. The CDR3 protein is CASSLFPWTGQGNTEAFF. Here the CDR3 DNA reads TGTGCCAGCAGCTTATTCCCTTGGACAGGGCAGGGGAACACTGAAGCTTTCTTT.

This chain joins TRBV29-1 and TRBJ1-1; D is uncertain. Between the trimmed V and J ends, which lost 5 bases and 0 bases, there was a span of 10 bases. Per germline, CDR1 SQVTM and CDR2 ANQGSEA. This CDR3 is 13 amino acids long. CDR3 nucleotides: TGCAGCGTTCAACGGGTATTGAACACTGAAGCTTTCTTT. This gives the protein CSVQRVLNTEAFF.

The rearrangement uses TRBV14 and TRBJ1-2; TRBD1 aligns across 7 bases. The CDR3 has 15 amino acids. J was trimmed by 2 bases and V by 4 bases; bases with no gene match: 7. CDR1 SGHDN and CDR2 FVKESK come from the germline V gene. CDR3 nucleotide sequence: TGTGCCAGCAGCCCGGCCGGGACAGCAAACTATGGCTACACCTTC. Its translation is CASSPAGTANYGYTF. The complete variable domain, with remaining parts taken from reference TRBV14 and TRBJ1-2, reads EAGVTQFPSHSVIEKGQTVTLRCDPISGHDNLYWYRRVMGKEIKFLLHFVKESKQDESGMPNNRFLAERTGGTYSTLKVQPAELEDSGVYFCASSPAGTANYGYTFGSGTRLTVV.

V gene TRBV28 combines with J gene TRBJ1-4, with 10 bases aligning to TRBD1. The length of the CDR3 is 16 residues. The J segment lost 8 bases and the V segment lost 6 bases, leaving 12 bases of the junction unmatched. The germline V gene encodes CDR1 MDHEN and CDR2 SYDVKM. CDR3 amino acids: CASSTDRGRAEEKLFF. The CDR3 DNA reads as TGTGCCAGCAGCACCGACAGGGGGCGCGCGGAAGAAAAACTGTTTTTT. Drawing the rest from reference TRBV28 and TRBJ1-4, the complete variable domain is DVKVTQSSRYLVKRTGEKVFLECVQDMDHENMFWYRQDPGLGLRLIYFSYDVKMKEKGDIPEGYSVSREKKERFSLILESASTNQTSMYLCASSTDRGRAEEKLFFGSGTQLSVL.

This clone was seen a handful of times. The chain is built from TRBV28 and TRBJ2-5, with a tentative D call TRBD2 (6 bases). The CDR3 is 13 amino acids. The germline CDR1 and CDR2 sequences are MDHEN and SYDVKM. V gave up 6 bases and J gave up 1 base, with 9 bases separating them. In DNA, the CDR3 is TGTGCCAGCAGCAGGGAGGTCCAAGAGACCCAGTACTTC. Translating gives CASSREVQETQYF. The full variable domain, in which reference TRBV28 and TRBJ2-5 provide the parts outside the CDR3, is DVKVTQSSRYLVKRTGEKVFLECVQDMDHENMFWYRQDPGLGLRLIYFSYDVKMKEKGDIPEGYSVSREKKERFSLILESASTNQTSMYLCASSREVQETQYFGPGTRLLVL.

The chain couples TRBV7-9 to TRBJ2-5; TRBD1 matches 8 bases. This CDR3 has 16 amino acids. J was trimmed by 5 bases and V by 5 bases; bases with no gene match: 13. The V gene's germline CDR1 is SEHNR and CDR2 FQNEAQ (reference sequence). The CDR3 sequence: CASSPRTGLQRETQYF. In DNA, the CDR3 is TGTGCCAGCAGCCCCCGGACAGGGCTGCAGAGGGAGACCCAGTACTTC. Drawing the rest from reference TRBV7-9 and TRBJ2-5, the complete variable domain is DTGVSQNPRHKITKRGQNVTFRCDPISEHNRLYWYRQTLGQGPEFLTYFQNEAQLEKSRLLSDRFSAERPKGSFSTLEIQRTEQGDSAMYLCASSPRTGLQRETQYFGPGTRLLVL.

V gene TRBV6-5 combines with J gene TRBJ1-3; no reliable D call. The germline CDR1 and CDR2 sequences are MNHEY and SVGAGI. CDR3 length: 13 residues. The ends were cut back, 0 bases at V and 4 bases at J, with 4 bases in the middle. DNA of the CDR3: TGTGCCAGCAGTTACTCGAGGGGAAACACCATATATTTT. Amino acids: CASSYSRGNTIYF.

The CDR3 DNA follows: TGTGCCAGCAGCTCGAACTACAGACCGTCGTACAATGAGCAGTTCTTC. Amino acid sequence: CASSSNYRPSYNEQFF. The rearrangement uses TRBV7-9 and TRBJ2-1; D is uncertain. V lost 4 bases and J 4 bases, leaving 17 bases between the germline ends. The CDR3 is made up of 16 amino acids. CDR1 and CDR2 (germline): SEHNR, FQNEAQ (reference sequence).

CDR3: CASRVGQGAQGYTF. The CDR3, as DNA: TGTGCCAGCAGAGTAGGACAGGGGGCGCAGGGCTACACCTTC. The rearrangement joins TRBV6-5 to TRBJ1-2; 11 positions agree with TRBD1. This CDR3 has 14 amino acids. V gave up 6 bases and J gave up 8 bases; unmatched junction bases: 8. CDR1 and CDR2 (germline): MNHEY, SVGAGI.

The chain combines TRBV5-1 with TRBJ2-6; D gene ambiguous. Germline V lookup: CDR1 SGHRS, CDR2 YFSETQ. This CDR3 region has 15 residues. Trimming pared 2 bases from V and 3 bases from J, leaving 9 bases between. In nucleotides, the CDR3 is TGCGCCAGCAGCTTACCTCCGGGTGGGGCCAACGTCCTGACTTTC. This translates into CASSLPPGGANVLTF.